A selection of T cell receptor beta chains follows, all from one sample in a study of cytomegalovirus exposure and HLA in healthy donors. Using immunoSEQ multiplex PCR, the repertoire was profiled, and TCRdb retains in-frame clones only, with some absent. This table holds some 160,000 clones, over 70% found once. The sequenced sample was PBMCs. These receptors came from a woman in her thirties or forties in good health and CMV-seronegative. The CDR3 runs from the conserved cysteine through the conserved F or W. A D gene is named only where the DNA matches it firmly. The size field is filled for only some rows; it gives once, few, many or a size class.

>TRBV5-6|-|TRBJ2-7|-
CASSPQVSSYEQYF
TGTGCCAGCAGCCCCCAGGTGAGCTCCTACGAGCAGTACTTC
>TRBV7-8|-|TRBJ2-5|TRBD2
CASSSSGLGRVKTQYF
TGTGCCAGCAGCTCTAGCGGGTTAGGCAGGGTGAAGACCCAGTACTTC
>TRBV28|-|TRBJ1-3|-
CASSTAGLPGNTIYF
TGTGCCAGCAGTACCGCGGGACTCCCTGGAAACACCATATATTTT
>TRBV10-3|-|TRBJ2-1|TRBD2
CASRRTSGEYNEQFF
TGTGCCTCTCGACGGACTAGCGGGGAATACAATGAGCAGTTCTTC
>TRBV27|-|TRBJ2-7|TRBD1
CASSPGTAPYEQYF
TGTGCCAGCAGTCCAGGGACAGCACCCTACGAGCAGTACTTC
>TRBV27|-|TRBJ2-3|TRBD2
CASSLYRTSGTTDTQYF
TGTGCCAGCAGTTTATACCGGACTAGCGGAACCACAGATACGCAGTATTTT
>TRBV29-1|-|TRBJ2-1|-
CSLARGTQNNEQFF
TGCAGCCTGGCGCGGGGCACCCAAAACAATGAGCAGTTCTTC
>TRBV15|-|TRBJ1-5|TRBD1
CATSRPTGAVENQPQHF
TGTGCCACCAGCAGACCCACAGGGGCGGTGGAAAATCAGCCCCAGCATTTT
>TRBV28|-|TRBJ2-1|TRBD2
CASSLGGGGSYNEQFF
TGTGCCAGCAGTTTGGGCGGGGGAGGCTCCTACAATGAGCAGTTCTTC
>TRBV13|-|TRBJ1-1|TRBD1
CASSSSRDRGRDTEAFF
TGTGCCAGCAGCTCGTCCAGGGACAGGGGGCGAGACACTGAAGCTTTCTTT
>TRBV4-2|-|TRBJ1-6|-
CASSQDFRGAAYNSPLHF
TGTGCCAGCAGCCAAGATTTTAGGGGCGCGGCCTATAATTCACCCCTCCACTTT
>TRBV5-1|-|TRBJ2-3|-
CASSLASLDTQYF
TGCGCCAGCAGCTTGGCGTCCTTGGATACGCAGTATTTT
>TRBV28|-|TRBJ1-5|TRBD1
CASSPRGYRGLYQPQHF
TGTGCCAGCAGTCCTCGTGGTTACAGGGGGCTCTATCAGCCCCAGCATTTT
>TRBV5-1|-|TRBJ1-1|-
CASSQTENQEAFF
TGCGCCAGCAGCCAGACAGAGAATCAAGAAGCTTTCTTT
>TRBV5-1|-|TRBJ1-1|-
CASSLQGVQNAEAFF
TGCGCCAGCAGCTTGCAAGGGGTTCAGAACGCTGAAGCTTTCTTT
>TRBV5-1|once|TRBJ1-1|TRBD1
CASSWAGTGDGEAFF
TGCGCCAGCAGCTGGGCCGGGACAGGGGACGGTGAAGCTTTCTTT
>TRBV4-1|-|TRBJ1-1|-
CASSQGGSGAFF
TGCGCCAGCAGCCAAGGAGGGAGCGGGGCTTTCTTT
>TRBV7-2|-|TRBJ2-7|TRBD1
CASSLMAGGGYEQYF
TGTGCCAGCAGCTTAATGGCAGGGGGCGGGTACGAGCAGTACTTC
>TRBV4-1|-|TRBJ2-7|-
CASSPPLRDSGSYEQYF
TGCGCCAGCAGCCCCCCCCTGCGGGACTCCGGCTCCTACGAGCAGTACTTC
>TRBV7-8|-|TRBJ1-3|TRBD1
CASSLLDWGQGISGNTIYF
TGTGCCAGCAGCTTATTGGACTGGGGACAGGGTATCTCTGGAAACACCATATATTTT
>TRBV29-1|-|TRBJ2-7|TRBD1
CSVEDRAGTGGYEQYF
TGCAGCGTTGAAGATCGAGCCGGGACAGGGGGTTACGAGCAGTACTTC
>TRBV5-1|once|TRBJ1-4|-
CASSPTRGSTNEKLFF
TGCGCCAGCAGCCCCACCCGGGGATCAACTAATGAAAAACTGTTTTTT
>TRBV7-2|-|TRBJ1-2|TRBD1
CASSVGQGYGYTF
TGTGCCAGCAGCGTTGGACAGGGCTATGGCTACACCTTC
>TRBV30|-|TRBJ1-1|-
CAEGTKGGTRGTEAFF
TGTGCCGAGGGTACCAAGGGCGGCACTCGGGGCACTGAAGCTTTCTTT
>TRBV5-1|-|TRBJ2-3|TRBD2
CASSLEGLAGRPKYF
TGCGCCAGCAGCTTGGAAGGACTAGCGGGGCGGCCAAAGTATTTT
>TRBV28|few|TRBJ1-5|-
CASTGLQNQPQHF
TGTGCCAGCACGGGATTGCAAAATCAGCCCCAGCATTTT
>TRBV9|-|TRBJ2-1|-
CASSVRSYNEQFF
TGTGCCAGCAGCGTGCGGTCCTACAATGAGCAGTTCTTC
>TRBV11-3|-|TRBJ2-1|-
CASSLSSWGDEQFF
TGTGCCAGCAGCTTAAGTTCATGGGGGGATGAGCAGTTCTTC
>TRBV6-5|-|TRBJ1-1|-
CASSYDGENTEAFF
TGTGCCAGCAGTTACGACGGGGAGAACACTGAAGCTTTCTTT
>TRBV6-5|few|TRBJ2-7|TRBD1
CASSLRTGAYEQYF
TGTGCCAGCAGTCTACGGACAGGGGCCTACGAGCAGTACTTC
>TRBV19|once|TRBJ1-4|-
CASRTGGRREKLFF
TGTGCCAGTAGGACGGGAGGGAGAAGAGAAAAACTGTTTTTT
>TRBV7-8|-|TRBJ1-5|-
CASSPVPYQPQHF
TGTGCCAGCAGCCCGGTTCCTTATCAGCCCCAGCATTTT
>TRBV5-1|-|TRBJ1-4|TRBD1
CASSLGTGGGVNEKLFF
TGCGCCAGCAGCTTGGGGACAGGGGGTGGAGTGAATGAAAAACTGTTTTTT
>TRBV4-1|-|TRBJ1-5|-
CASSQDRLLPQHF
TGCGCCAGCAGCCAAGATCGGTTGTTGCCCCAGCATTTT
>TRBV5-1|-|TRBJ2-6|-
CASSLWGSGANVLTF
TGCGCCAGCAGCTTGTGGGGCTCCGGGGCCAACGTCCTGACTTTC
>TRBV13|-|TRBJ2-1|-
CASSFPSNEQVF
TGTGCCAGCAGCTTCCCGTCCAATGAGCAGGTCTTC
>TRBV19|-|TRBJ2-1|TRBD2
CASSIGGGSYNEQFF
TGTGCCAGTAGTATAGGGGGGGGCTCCTACAATGAGCAGTTCTTC
>TRBV28|once|TRBJ2-7|-
CASNGPGFSYEQYF
TGTGCCAGCAATGGTCCGGGGTTTTCCTACGAGCAGTACTTC
>TRBV11-2|-|TRBJ1-1|-
CASSLASVSEAFF
TGTGCCAGCAGCTTAGCTTCAGTCAGTGAAGCTTTCTTT
>TRBV2|-|TRBJ2-3|TRBD2
CASSQRGSTDTQYF
TGTGCCAGCAGTCAGCGGGGGAGCACAGATACGCAGTATTTT
>TRBV5-6|-|TRBJ2-4|-
CASSSKDGNIQYF
TGTGCCAGCAGCTCGAAAGACGGGAACATTCAGTACTTC
>TRBV2|-|TRBJ1-1|-
CASSSGAGTEAFF
TGTGCCAGCAGTAGCGGCGCAGGGACAGAAGCTTTCTTT
>TRBV4-1|-|TRBJ2-7|TRBD2
CASSQVVPGGRYEQYF
TGCGCCAGCAGCCAAGTGGTCCCGGGGGGTAGGTACGAGCAGTACTTC
>TRBV2|-|TRBJ2-1|TRBD2
CASSEAHTSAGGRGNEQFF
TGTGCCAGCAGTGAAGCCCACACTTCAGCGGGAGGGAGGGGTAATGAGCAGTTCTTC
>TRBV5-6|few|TRBJ2-4|TRBD2
CASSLFWEGRHIQYF
TGTGCCAGCAGCTTGTTTTGGGAGGGAAGGCACATTCAGTACTTC
>TRBV28|once|TRBJ1-1|-
CATTSGNTEAFF
TGTGCCACCACGAGCGGGAACACTGAAGCTTTCTTT
>TRBV6-6|-|TRBJ1-5|-
CASSLTGAKGQPQHF
TGTGCCAGCAGTTTAACTGGGGCAAAGGGTCAGCCCCAGCATTTT
>TRBV7-9|-|TRBJ2-7|-
CASSAKATGWGSYEQYF
TGTGCCAGCAGCGCGAAAGCTACAGGGTGGGGATCCTACGAGCAGTACTTC
>TRBV5-8|-|TRBJ2-1|TRBD2
CASSLGLAGPYNEQFF
TGTGCCAGCAGCTTGGGACTAGCGGGCCCCTACAATGAGCAGTTCTTC
>TRBV2|-|TRBJ1-3|-
CASSEGHPSSGNTIYF
TGTGCCAGCAGTGAGGGACACCCGAGCTCTGGAAACACCATATATTTT
>TRBV2|few|TRBJ2-3|-
CASSGNRGDTQYF
TGTGCCAGCAGTGGAAATAGGGGGGATACGCAGTATTTT
>TRBV6-5|once|TRBJ2-7|-
CASSYGGPDYEQYF
TGTGCCAGCAGTTACGGCGGGCCAGACTACGAGCAGTACTTC
>TRBV6-5|-|TRBJ1-1|TRBD1
CASRRGGGTEAFF
TGTGCCAGCAGAAGAGGGGGCGGCACTGAAGCTTTCTTT
>TRBV10-3|-|TRBJ2-1|TRBD2
CAIMGLAWEEQFF
TGTGCCATCATGGGACTAGCGTGGGAGGAGCAGTTCTTC